Sequencing of this TCR beta chain was carried out in a study of blood T cell repertoires in COVID-19. About the study: Material from acute and convalescent COVID-19 was sourced from the United States, Italy and Spain. The analysed material was cDNA or gDNA that came from T cells, B-cell-depleted T cells, or PBMCs.

Assignment of participants to cohorts was predicated upon participant-reported clinical history. CDR1 LGHNA and CDR2 YSLEER come from the germline V gene. The CDR3 loop spans 16 amino acids. V trimming: 0 bases; J trimming: 8 bases; junction bases outside the gene matches: 5. In the authors' workflow: Estimation of nucleated cell counts relied on the amplification of reference gene primers. Produced via immunoSEQ multiplex PCR; TCRdb's table is partial and in-frame only. V and J calls and clone size follow that table, whereas D and trimming were derived from the DNA. The sample holds around 400,000 clones, roughly four fifths seen once.

The sequence came from a woman aged 50 to 65 who had recovered from COVID-19. The rearrangement joins TRBV4-3 to TRBJ1-6; 9 bases match TRBD1. Source material: PBMCs or T cells enriched from blood (not recorded which). The DNA for the CDR3 is TGCGCCAGCAGCCAAGATGGGGACAGGGAGGATTCACCCCTCCACTTT. Encoded protein: CASSQDGDREDSPLHF.